This paragraph covers one T cell receptor beta chain sequence. These data come from a study of blood T cell repertoires in COVID-19. Background on the study: COVID-19 samples collected from the United States, Italy and Spain covered acute and convalescent phases.

Data came from immunoSEQ multiplex PCR; TCRdb stores just in-frame clones and leaves some out. Of approximately 68,000 clones in the sample, 65% to 85% were seen once. Trimming removed 4 bases from V and 1 base from J, with 16 bases in between. The V gene's germline CDR1 is SQVTM and CDR2 ANQGSEA. The CDR3 runs 15 residues. This sequence originates from a woman aged 45-65 years with acute or convalescent COVID-19. This chain joins TRBV29-1 and TRBJ1-1; TRBD1 is a possible D gene (6 bases). Sequenced sample: peripheral blood. The CDR3 loop reads CSVAPQQGPNTEAFF. The CDR3 coding sequence is TGCAGCGTTGCTCCCCAACAGGGCCCGAACACTGAAGCTTTCTTT.